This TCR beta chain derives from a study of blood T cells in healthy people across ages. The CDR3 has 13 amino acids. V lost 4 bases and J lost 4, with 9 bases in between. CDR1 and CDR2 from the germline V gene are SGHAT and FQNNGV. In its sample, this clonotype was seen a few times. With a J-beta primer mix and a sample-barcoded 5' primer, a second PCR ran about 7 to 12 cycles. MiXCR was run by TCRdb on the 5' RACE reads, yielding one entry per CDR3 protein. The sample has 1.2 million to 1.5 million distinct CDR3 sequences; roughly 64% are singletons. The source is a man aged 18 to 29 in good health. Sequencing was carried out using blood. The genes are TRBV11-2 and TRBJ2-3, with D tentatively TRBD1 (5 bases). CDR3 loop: CASSSLRADTQYF. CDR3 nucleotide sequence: TGTGCCAGCAGCTCTCTCAGGGCAGATACGCAGTATTTT.